Here is one T cell receptor beta chain with its context. Its antigen remains unidentified. This CDR3 has 16 residues. The V gene's germline CDR1 is SGHVS and CDR2 FQNEAQ. Trimming at V came to 2 bases and at J to 1 base, leaving 6 bases not matched to a gene. TCRdb fed the multiplex PCR reads into MiXCR, producing one record per CDR3 protein. The sample gives 21,000 or so distinct CDR3 sequences, 41% of which show up once; roughly 25% is in the top ten. The sample is drawn from a study of breast tumors, draining lymph nodes, adjacent tissues. Study outcomes and limitations: Compared with basal-like, luminal-like tumors shared significantly more repertoire with nontumor tissue. Tumor repertoires ranked between lymph nodes and nontumor tissue in diversity, with V and J gene preferences. Findings are consistent with lymph node origin and intratumoral expansion of most tumor T cells. Data only fit, rather than demonstrated, lymph node origin of most tumor T cells.

The sequencing input was breast tumor tissue. This sequence originates from a female donor with breast cancer. Some clones in this sample may be carry-over from other donors' samples. The chain joins TRBV7-8 to TRBJ2-5, with 8 bases that match TRBD2. The CDR3 spells CASSLPGGGRQETQYF. The CDR3 nucleotides are TGTGCCAGCAGCTTACCGGGGGGGGGGCGCCAAGAGACCCAGTACTTC.